This T cell receptor beta chain was documented in a study of cytomegalovirus exposure and HLA in healthy donors. Study-wide context: A subsequent analysis stated that the 120 or so validation repertoires were run on the same platform as the roughly 670 first-cohort repertoires.

Germline lookup yields CDR1 ENHRY and CDR2 SYGVKD. The CDR3 loop spans 13 amino acids. The V and J ends lost 3 bases and 7 bases respectively, with 9 bases between them. Findings of the study overall: Approximately 160 TCR beta chains were listed as cytomegalovirus-associated. Later, an analysis found that TCR clusters from the first cohort tended to co-occur in the 130 or so validation repertoires.

With regard to this clone: Its antigen is as yet unknown.

The protocol was immunoSEQ multiplex PCR, while the TCRdb copy is restricted to in-frame clones and leaves out a portion. Of some 150,000 clones listed, around 88% are singletons. This TCR came from a woman younger than 35 in good health and CMV-seropositive. Sequencing input: PBMCs. J is TRBJ2-2 and V is TRBV10-3; D gene unclear. The CDR3 DNA sequence: TGTGCCATCAGTGATTTTTCGGGCGGGGAGCTGTTTTTT. This sequence encodes CAISDFSGGELFF.